A single sample is the source of the 8 T cell receptor beta chains below, sequenced in a study of beta chain features in type 1 diabetes. The isolated RNA, all of it, was reverse transcribed, so expressed TCRB transcripts were what got sequenced. The method was immunoSEQ multiplex PCR; TCRdb's version includes in-frame clones alone and lacks a portion of them. Among 300,000 to 450,000 clones listed, around 20% were seen once. The sample comprised naive CD4+ T cells from blood. All receptors derive from a young woman in good health.

Concerning this clone: Other nucleotide sequences in the sample specify the same CDR3. CDR3 sequence: CASSPTANTEAFF. As DNA, the CDR3 is TGTGCCAGCAGCCCTACAGCGAACACTGAAGCTTTCTTT. The chain employs TRBV7-9 and TRBJ1-1; no clear D. The CDR3 sequence is 13 residues long. Per germline, CDR1 SEHNR and CDR2 FQNEAQ (reference sequence). Trimming shortened V by 5 bases and J by 1 base, and 8 bases separated the two germline ends.

The chain joins TRBV15 to TRBJ2-7; D is unresolved. Trimming pared 3 bases from V and 0 bases from J, leaving 9 bases between. CDR3 length: 14 amino acids. Germline loops: CDR1 LNHNV, CDR2 YYDKDF (reference sequence). Here the CDR3 DNA reads TGTGCCACCAGCAGCGACACCGTCTCCTACGAGCAGTACTTC. Residues: CATSSDTVSYEQYF.

CDR3 region: CSVGRETEAFF. Here the CDR3 DNA reads TGCAGCGTTGGGAGGGAAACTGAAGCTTTCTTT. J is TRBJ1-1 and V is TRBV29-1; D ambiguous. Between the trimmed V and J ends, which lost 4 bases and 5 bases, there was a span of 8 bases. This CDR3 is 11 amino acids long. Germline CDR1 reads SQVTM; CDR2 reads ANQGSEA.

V gene TRBV7-8 combines with J gene TRBJ1-6; 8 nucleotides match TRBD1. The germline gives CDR1 SGHVS, CDR2 FQNEAQ. V shed 5 bases, J shed 7 bases, and the junction held 7 bases outside the gene matches. The CDR3 contains 15 residues. For the CDR3, the DNA is TGTGCCAGCAGCCCAAGACAGGGGTGGAATTCACCCCTCCACTTT. Encoded protein: CASSPRQGWNSPLHF.

This clone has just a few counts. The chain links TRBV9 to TRBJ2-1; 10 bases line up with TRBD2. The trim removed 3 bases at V and 15 bases at J, leaving 9 bases unmatched. The CDR3 sequence is 13 residues long. The germline CDR1 and CDR2 sequences are SGDLS and YYNGEE. CDR3 DNA sequence: TGTGCCAGCAGCGGACTAGCGGGCCCTCGGCGGTTCTTC. Its protein is CASSGLAGPRRFF. The variable domain in full, completed from reference TRBV9 and TRBJ2-1, reads DSGVTQTPKHLITATGQRVTLRCSPRSGDLSVYWYQQSLDQGLQFLIQYYNGEERAKGNILERFSAQQFPDLHSELNLSSLELGDSALYFCASSGLAGPRRFFGPGTRLTVL.

Only a few counts were recorded for this clone. This chain connects TRBV2 to TRBJ1-1; the D is unclear. The length of the CDR3 is 14 residues. Between the trimmed V and J ends, which lost 8 bases and 1 base, there was a span of 14 bases. CDR1 is SNHLY and CDR2 is FYNNEI in the germline V gene. CDR3 DNA: TGTGCCAGCGGAAGGCGGGGAGGGAACACTGAAGCTTTCTTT. Its protein product is CASGRRGGNTEAFF.

The rearrangement links TRBV9 to TRBJ2-1; D is perhaps TRBD1 (5 bases). Germline-derived CDR1 and CDR2 are SGDLS and YYNGEE. This CDR3 spans 13 amino acids. With 3 bases removed from V and 5 bases from J, the gap between germline ends came to 9 bases. The CDR3 DNA is TGTGCCAGCAGCGAGACGACAGACAATGAGCAGTTCTTC. Its protein product is CASSETTDNEQFF.

J is TRBJ1-3 and V is TRBV2; no clear D. Per the germline V gene, CDR1 is SNHLY and CDR2 is FYNNEI. There are 13 residues in the CDR3. V lost 0 bases to trimming and J lost 4 bases, with 4 bases between them. CDR3 protein: CASSEARGNTIYF. As DNA, the CDR3 is TGTGCCAGCAGTGAAGCGCGAGGAAACACCATATATTTT.